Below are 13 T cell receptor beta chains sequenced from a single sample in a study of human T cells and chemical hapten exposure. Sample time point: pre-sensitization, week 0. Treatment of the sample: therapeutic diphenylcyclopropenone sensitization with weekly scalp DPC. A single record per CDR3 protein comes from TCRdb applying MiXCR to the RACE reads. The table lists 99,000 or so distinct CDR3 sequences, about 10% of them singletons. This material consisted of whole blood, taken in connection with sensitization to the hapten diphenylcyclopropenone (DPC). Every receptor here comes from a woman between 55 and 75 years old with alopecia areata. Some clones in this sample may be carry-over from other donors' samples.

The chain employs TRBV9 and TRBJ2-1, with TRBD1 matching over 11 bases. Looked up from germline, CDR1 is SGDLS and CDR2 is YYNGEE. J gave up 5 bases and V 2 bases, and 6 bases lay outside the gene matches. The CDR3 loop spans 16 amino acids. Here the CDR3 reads CASSVLGQGADNEQFF. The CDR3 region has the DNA TGTGCCAGCAGCGTCCTCGGACAGGGGGCCGACAATGAGCAGTTCTTC.

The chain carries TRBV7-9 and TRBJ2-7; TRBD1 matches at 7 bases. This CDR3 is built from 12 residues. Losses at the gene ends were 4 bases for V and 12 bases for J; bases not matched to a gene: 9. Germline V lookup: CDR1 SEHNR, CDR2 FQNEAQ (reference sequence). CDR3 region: CASSSSVQGWYF. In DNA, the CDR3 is TGTGCCAGCAGCTCATCCGTACAGGGGTGGTACTTC.

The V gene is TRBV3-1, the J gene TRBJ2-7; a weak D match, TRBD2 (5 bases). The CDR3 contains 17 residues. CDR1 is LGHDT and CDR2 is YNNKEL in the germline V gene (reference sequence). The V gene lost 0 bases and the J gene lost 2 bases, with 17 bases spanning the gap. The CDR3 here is CASSQDRGDIKPYEQYF. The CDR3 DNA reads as TGTGCCAGCAGCCAAGATCGGGGAGACATCAAGCCCTACGAGCAGTACTTC.

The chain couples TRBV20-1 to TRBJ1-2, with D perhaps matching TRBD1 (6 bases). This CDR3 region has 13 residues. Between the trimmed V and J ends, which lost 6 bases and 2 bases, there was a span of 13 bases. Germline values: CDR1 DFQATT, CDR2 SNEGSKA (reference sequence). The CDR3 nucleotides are TGCAGTGCGCTAATGGGGGCGAACTATGGCTACACCTTC. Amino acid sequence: CSALMGANYGYTF.

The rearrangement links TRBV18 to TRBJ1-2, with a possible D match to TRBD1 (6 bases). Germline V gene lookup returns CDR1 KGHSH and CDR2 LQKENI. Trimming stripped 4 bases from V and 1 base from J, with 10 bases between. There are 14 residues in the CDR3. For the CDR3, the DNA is TGTGCCAGCTCACGGGACATTTATAACTATGGCTACACCTTC. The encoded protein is CASSRDIYNYGYTF.

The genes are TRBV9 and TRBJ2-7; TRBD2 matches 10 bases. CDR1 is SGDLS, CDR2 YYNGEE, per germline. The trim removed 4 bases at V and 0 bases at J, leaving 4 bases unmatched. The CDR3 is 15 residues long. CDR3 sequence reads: CASSPSSGGSYEQYF. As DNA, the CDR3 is TGTGCCAGCAGCCCGTCTAGCGGGGGCTCCTACGAGCAGTACTTC.

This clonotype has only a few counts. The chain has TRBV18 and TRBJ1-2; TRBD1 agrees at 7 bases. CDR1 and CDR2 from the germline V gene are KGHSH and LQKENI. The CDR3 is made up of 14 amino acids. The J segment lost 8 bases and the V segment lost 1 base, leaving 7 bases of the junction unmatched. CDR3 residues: CASSPREGAEGYTF. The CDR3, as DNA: TGTGCCAGCTCACCACGGGAGGGGGCAGAAGGCTACACCTTC.

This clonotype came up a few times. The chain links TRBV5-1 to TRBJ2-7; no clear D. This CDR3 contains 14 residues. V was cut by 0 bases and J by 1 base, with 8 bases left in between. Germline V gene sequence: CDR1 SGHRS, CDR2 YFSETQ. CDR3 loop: CASSLAASSYEQYF. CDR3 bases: TGCGCCAGCAGCTTGGCGGCCAGTTCCTACGAGCAGTACTTC.

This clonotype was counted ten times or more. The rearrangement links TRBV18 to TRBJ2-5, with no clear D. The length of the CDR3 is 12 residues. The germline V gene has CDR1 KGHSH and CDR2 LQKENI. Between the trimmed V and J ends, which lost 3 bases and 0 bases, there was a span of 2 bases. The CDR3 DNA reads TGTGCCAGCTCACCTAACCAAGAGACCCAGTACTTC. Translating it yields CASSPNQETQYF. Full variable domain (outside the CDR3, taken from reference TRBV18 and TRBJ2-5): NAGVMQNPRHLVRRRGQEARLRCSPMKGHSHVYWYRQLPEEGLKFMVYLQKENIIDESGMPKERFSAEFPKEGPSILRIQQVVRGDSAAYFCASSPNQETQYFGPGTRLLVL.

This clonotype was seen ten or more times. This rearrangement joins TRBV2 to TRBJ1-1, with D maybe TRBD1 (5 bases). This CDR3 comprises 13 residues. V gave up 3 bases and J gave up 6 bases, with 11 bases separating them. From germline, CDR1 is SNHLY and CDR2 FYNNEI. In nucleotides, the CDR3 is TGTGCCAGCAGTGACAGGGAGGCATCTGAAGCTTTCTTT. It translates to CASSDREASEAFF. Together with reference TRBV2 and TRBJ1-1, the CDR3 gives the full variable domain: EPEVTQTPSHQVTQMGQEVILRCVPISNHLYFYWYRQILGQKVEFLVSFYNNEISEKSEIFDDQFSVERPDGSNFTLKIRSTKLEDSAMYFCASSDREASEAFFGQGTRLTVV.

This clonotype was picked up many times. The CDR3 protein is CASSQVHWESLHF. DNA for the CDR3: TGTGCCAGCAGCCAAGTTCACTGGGAGTCCCTCCACTTT. The chain links TRBV3-1 to TRBJ1-6; no definite D call. V lost 1 base and J 14 bases, leaving 12 bases between the germline ends. Germline CDR1 is LGHDT and CDR2 is YNNKEL (reference sequence). This CDR3 is 13 amino acids long.

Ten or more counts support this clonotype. CDR3 sequence reads: CASSLAGLGYTEAFF. In DNA form, the CDR3 reads TGTGCCAGCAGCTTAGCTGGGCTTGGGTACACTGAAGCTTTCTTT. The chain couples TRBV7-6 to TRBJ1-1; D is unclear. V shed 0 bases and J shed 3 bases, with 11 bases lying between them. The CDR3 extends over 15 amino acids. Germline CDR1 is SGHVS and CDR2 is FNYEAQ.

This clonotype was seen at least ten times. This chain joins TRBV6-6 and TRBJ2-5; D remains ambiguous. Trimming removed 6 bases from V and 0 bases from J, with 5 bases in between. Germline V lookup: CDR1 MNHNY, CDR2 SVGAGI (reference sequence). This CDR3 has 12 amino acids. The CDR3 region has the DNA TGTGCCAGCAGAAGGTACCAAGAGACCCAGTACTTC. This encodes CASRRYQETQYF.